A single sample gave rise to the 26 T cell receptor beta chains below, sequenced in a study of vaccination and CD4 T cells after COVID-19. Sequencing of DNA taken from cultured CD4+ T cells relied on the Oncomine TCR Beta short-read assay. MiXCR was run by TCRdb on the PCR reads, yielding one entry per CDR3 protein. The sample includes more than 10,000 distinct CDR3 sequences, around half of them seen just once. For these receptors, no antigen is known. Treatment specified: roughly 11-day PBMC culture with coronavirus spike peptide pools or control peptides (ViraFEST assay). Sequencing was performed on CD4+ T cells from blood, cultured in vitro. The source of these receptors is a human donor who had recovered from COVID-19.

The rearrangement joins TRBV7-3 to TRBJ2-1, with TRBD2 matching over 8 bases. The CDR3 spans 15 residues. Germline-derived CDR1 and CDR2 are SGHTA and FQGTGA. V gave up 1 base and J gave up 10 bases; unmatched junction bases: 9. CDR3 DNA: TGTGCCAGCAGCTTAATGGGCGCGGGAGGACAAGAGCAGTTCTTC. As protein: CASSLMGAGGQEQFF.

This clonotype was seen a handful of times. The CDR3 nucleotides are TGTGCCAGCAGCTTATACGGAGGCATGGACACTGAAGCTTTCTTT. This encodes CASSLYGGMDTEAFF. V and J are TRBV11-3 and TRBJ1-1; D gene ambiguous. The CDR3 extends over 15 amino acids. Trimming took off 2 bases at V and 3 bases at J, with 13 bases between the two ends. In germline, CDR1 is SGHNT, CDR2 YENEEA.

V usage is TRBV6-1 and J usage is TRBJ1-1; 9 bases align to TRBD1. The V gene end was trimmed by 5 bases and the J gene end by 4 bases; junction bases not matched to a gene: 11. The CDR3 loop spans 16 amino acids. In germline, CDR1 is MNHNS, CDR2 SASEGT. The CDR3 region is CASSRTGTGIRTEAFF. The CDR3 DNA reads as TGTGCCAGCAGTCGAACCGGGACAGGGATCCGCACTGAAGCTTTCTTT.

The chain uses TRBV7-8 and TRBJ1-1; D might be TRBD1 (5 bases). Germline CDR1 and CDR2: SGHVS and FQNEAQ. The CDR3 extends over 12 amino acids. Trimming removed 5 bases from V and 5 bases from J, with 9 bases in between. The CDR3 loop is CASSPGGTEAFF. CDR3 coding DNA: TGTGCCAGCAGCCCCGGGGGGACTGAAGCTTTCTTT. Filled out from reference TRBV7-8 and TRBJ1-1, the complete variable domain reads GAGVSQSPRYKVAKRGQDVALRCDPISGHVSLFWYQQALGQGPEFLTYFQNEAQLDKSGLPSDRFFAERPEGSVSTLKIQRTQQEDSAVYLCASSPGGTEAFFGQGTRLTVV.

This rearrangement joins TRBV7-3 to TRBJ2-1; no clear D. Judging by the DNA end, TRBJ2-7 fits better; the J call may be wrong. This CDR3 spans 13 amino acids. Germline V gene sequence: CDR1 SGHTA, CDR2 FQGTGA. The CDR3: CASSSGIAYEQYF. In DNA, the CDR3 is TGTGCCAGCAGCTCGGGTATTGCCTACGAGCAGTACTTC.

In the case of this clonotype: Germline and junction disagree at one end, which may indicate a read error. The chain combines TRBV7-7 with TRBJ2-5; TRBD1 might be the D (7 bases). The CDR3 consists of 13 residues. Germline assignment: CDR1 SSHAT and CDR2 FNYEAQ (reference sequence). The CDR3 DNA reads TGTGCTAGCAGCACGCAGGGGGGAGAGACCCAGTACTTC. This codes for CASSTQGGETQYF.

This clonotype was counted a few times. This chain links TRBV6-1 with TRBJ1-2; D remains unclear. The germline V gene encodes CDR1 MNHNS and CDR2 SASEGT. Trimming took off 5 bases at V and 0 bases at J, with 10 bases between the two ends. The CDR3 spans 14 residues. The CDR3 DNA follows: TGTGCCAGCAGTCTGGGGTTAGCTAACTATGGCTACACCTTC. Amino acids: CASSLGLANYGYTF.

This chain joins TRBV28 and TRBJ2-1, with 9 bases identical to TRBD2. CDR1 is MDHEN, CDR2 SYDVKM, per germline. With 3 bases clipped from V and 3 bases from J, the junction kept 9 bases outside the gene matches. The CDR3 sequence is 17 residues long. In DNA form, the CDR3 reads TGTGCCAGCAGTTTCTTCGCTAGCGGGATTCACTACAATGAGCAGTTCTTC. As protein: CASSFFASGIHYNEQFF. The full variable domain, completed using reference TRBV28 and TRBJ2-1, is DVKVTQSSRYLVKRTGEKVFLECVQDMDHENMFWYRQDPGLGLRLIYFSYDVKMKEKGDIPEGYSVSREKKERFSLILESASTNQTSMYLCASSFFASGIHYNEQFFGPGTRLTVL.

In its sample, this clonotype ranks as medium-sized. This chain joins TRBV19 and TRBJ1-1; 10 bases agree with TRBD1. The CDR3 is made up of 15 amino acids. Trimming removed 7 bases from V and 0 bases from J; junction bases left unmatched: 5. CDR1 is LNHDA and CDR2 is SQIVND in the germline V gene (reference sequence). CDR3 region: CASTGTGVMNTEAFF. The CDR3 region has the DNA TGTGCCAGTACTGGGACAGGGGTAATGAACACTGAAGCTTTCTTT. The whole variable domain, filled in from reference TRBV19 and TRBJ1-1, reads DGGITQSPKYLFRKEGQNVTLSCEQNLNHDAMYWYRQDPGQGLRLIYYSQIVNDFQKGDIAEGYSVSREKKESFPLTVTSAQKNPTAFYLCASTGTGVMNTEAFFGQGTRLTVV.

DNA of the CDR3: TGCAGTGCTAGAGGCCCAGGGGGAGAAAAACTGTTTTTT. Translating it yields CSARGPGGEKLFF. The chain joins TRBV20-1 to TRBJ1-4; the match to TRBD1 covers 7 bases. In germline, CDR1 is DFQATT, CDR2 SNEGSKA (reference sequence). The J segment lost 8 bases and the V segment lost 1 base, leaving 4 bases of the junction unmatched. This CDR3 is 13 amino acids long.

This rearrangement joins TRBV24-1 to TRBJ2-3; tentative D call: TRBD2 (6 bases). This CDR3 has 14 residues. V dropped 9 bases and J dropped 4 bases, with 16 bases sitting between them. The V gene's germline CDR1 is KGHDR and CDR2 SFDVKD. As DNA, the CDR3 is TGTGCCACCGCGGGAACAGTTCGGTCAGATACGCAGTATTTT. This sequence encodes CATAGTVRSDTQYF.

The chain recombines TRBV28 with TRBJ1-1, with D possibly TRBD1 on 5 matching bases. V was trimmed by 6 bases and J by 4 bases, leaving 15 bases between them. This CDR3 spans 14 amino acids. Germline CDR1 is MDHEN and CDR2 is SYDVKM. The CDR3 protein is CASRFPGVTTEAFF. The CDR3 region has the DNA TGTGCCAGCAGATTCCCGGGGGTGACCACTGAAGCTTTCTTT.

This clonotype was seen a few times. The chain employs TRBV5-4 and TRBJ2-2, with D unresolved. Germline V CDR1 and CDR2: SGHNT, YYREEE (reference sequence). Trimming took 1 base from V and 3 from J, leaving 10 bases between them. The CDR3 length is 15 residues. The CDR3 is CASSLPSGHTGELFF. CDR3 DNA sequence: TGTGCCAGCAGCTTGCCCAGTGGACACACCGGGGAGCTGTTTTTT.

The J gene is TRBJ1-1, the V gene TRBV19; the D is unclear. Trimming shortened V by 5 bases and J by 3 bases, and 10 bases separated the two germline ends. Germline V gene lookup returns CDR1 LNHDA and CDR2 SQIVND (reference sequence). This CDR3 contains 13 residues. CDR3 nucleotide sequence: TGTGCCAGTAGTTTTAGGGCATACACTGAAGCTTTCTTT. It translates to CASSFRAYTEAFF. Together with reference TRBV19 and TRBJ1-1, the CDR3 gives the full variable domain: DGGITQSPKYLFRKEGQNVTLSCEQNLNHDAMYWYRQDPGQGLRLIYYSQIVNDFQKGDIAEGYSVSREKKESFPLTVTSAQKNPTAFYLCASSFRAYTEAFFGQGTRLTVV.

The V call is TRBV7-2, the J call TRBJ1-2, with TRBD1 as a possible D gene (5 bases). Germline assignment: CDR1 SGHTA and CDR2 FQGNSA. Deletions cut 3 bases from V and 6 bases from J, with 14 bases between. CDR3 length: 14 residues. The CDR3 region is CASSFPGPPDGYTF. CDR3 coding DNA: TGTGCCAGCAGCTTCCCGGGACCGCCAGATGGCTACACCTTC.

This clonotype was detected only a few times. This rearrangement joins TRBV20-1 to TRBJ2-3, with D possibly matching TRBD2 (6 bases). Germline V gives CDR1 DFQATT, CDR2 SNEGSKA (reference sequence). This CDR3 is built from 14 residues. V lost 3 bases, J lost 5 bases, and 15 bases lay in between. The chain's CDR3 is CSASRDSARDTQYF. The CDR3 DNA is TGCAGTGCTAGTCGGGACTCTGCCAGAGATACGCAGTATTTT.

The V call is TRBV11-1, the J call TRBJ2-7, with 7 bases matching TRBD1. Trimming cost V 5 bases and J 1 base; bases outside gene matches: 8. CDR3 length equals 15 residues. CDR1 SGHAT and CDR2 FQDESV come from the germline V gene (reference sequence). This CDR3 reads CASSPRTGKSYEQYF. Here the CDR3 DNA reads TGTGCCAGCAGCCCGCGGACAGGAAAGTCCTACGAGCAGTACTTC.

This clonotype was detected a few times. The gene calls are TRBV30 and TRBJ1-1, with no clear D. This CDR3 comprises 15 residues. V lost 0 bases and J 4 bases, leaving 15 bases between the germline ends. The germline gives CDR1 GTSNPN, CDR2 SVGIG (reference sequence). The CDR3: CAWSVKDRGRTEAFF. The CDR3 region has the DNA TGTGCCTGGAGTGTAAAGGACCGTGGGCGCACTGAAGCTTTCTTT.

The V and J genes are TRBV11-3 and TRBJ2-3, with D uncertain. CDR1 SGHNT and CDR2 YENEEA come from the germline V gene. V gave up 4 bases and J gave up 3 bases, with 2 bases separating them. The length of the CDR3 is 11 residues. Written as DNA, the CDR3 is TGTGCCAGCAGCTCAACAGATACGCAGTATTTT. Translating it yields CASSSTDTQYF.

This chain uses TRBV6-2 or TRBV6-3 with TRBJ2-5, with 8 bases aligning to TRBD1. Trimming took 5 bases from V and 2 from J; bases not matched to a gene: 10. CDR1 and CDR2 from the germline V gene are MNHEY and SVGEGT. CDR3 length equals 16 residues. CDR3 in amino acids: CASSPRTGRDQETQYF. As DNA, the CDR3 is TGTGCCAGCAGTCCGCGGACAGGGAGAGATCAAGAGACCCAGTACTTC.

Only one count was recorded for this clonotype. This chain joins TRBV28 and TRBJ1-5, with D unresolved. Looked up from germline, CDR1 is MDHEN and CDR2 is SYDVKM. This CDR3 contains 14 residues. Trimming took 4 bases from V and 6 from J, leaving 13 bases between them. CDR3 coding DNA: TGTGCCAGCAGTTCCGGGAAGCTGGGTCAGCCCCAGCATTTT. Its translation: CASSSGKLGQPQHF.

The genes are TRBV7-6 and TRBJ2-7; D is possibly TRBD1 (6 bases). CDR1 is SGHVS, CDR2 FNYEAQ, per germline. The CDR3 spans 11 residues. Trimming took 4 bases from V and 7 from J, leaving 8 bases between them. CDR3 nucleotide sequence: TGTGCCAGCAGCTCTCAGGGGGAGCAGTACTTC. It yields the protein CASSSQGEQYF. Variable domain in full (rest from reference TRBV7-6 and TRBJ2-7): GAGVSQSPRYKVTKRGQDVALRCDPISGHVSLYWYRQALGQGPEFLTYFNYEAQQDKSGLPNDRFSAERPEGSISTLTIQRTEQRDSAMYRCASSSQGEQYFGPGTRLTVT.

The chain joins TRBV10-2 to TRBJ1-5; 7 bases align to TRBD1. V trimming: 5 bases; J trimming: 7 bases; junction bases outside the gene matches: 8. This CDR3 contains 14 residues. CDR1 is WSHSY and CDR2 is SAAADI in the germline V gene. The CDR3 coding sequence is TGCGCCAGCAGTCTCGACAGGGCGAGCCAGCCCCAGCATTTT. Protein product: CASSLDRASQPQHF.

This chain joins TRBV7-9 and TRBJ2-5, with a weak D call TRBD2 (6 bases). Trimming took 5 bases from V and 0 from J, leaving 10 bases between them. The CDR3 totals 14 residues. The germline gives CDR1 SEHNR, CDR2 FQNEAQ (reference sequence). CDR3 nucleotides: TGTGCCAGCAGCCCCGGGGACTACCAAGAGACCCAGTACTTC. Protein sequence: CASSPGDYQETQYF.

This clonotype was seen only a few times. This chain connects TRBV20-1 to TRBJ1-2, with unresolved D. The germline V gene encodes CDR1 DFQATT and CDR2 SNEGSKA (reference sequence). The V and J ends lost 0 bases and 2 bases respectively, with 13 bases between them. The CDR3 sequence is 15 residues long. The DNA of the CDR3 is TGCAGTGCTAGAGATTCGGCCGAAGCAAACTATGGCTACACCTTC. Translation: CSARDSAEANYGYTF.

This clonotype was seen only a few times. CDR3 bases: TGTGCCAGCAGTGAACTCGGACTTGGGAATCAGCCCCAGCATTTT. It codes for CASSELGLGNQPQHF. J is TRBJ1-5 and V is TRBV6-1; no reliable D call. V shed 2 bases and J shed 4 bases, with 12 bases lying between them. This CDR3 region has 15 residues. Germline V gene data show CDR1 as MNHNS and CDR2 as SASEGT.